The rows below give T cell receptor beta chains drawn from one sample of a study of blood T cell repertoires in COVID-19. TCRdb's table, derived via immunoSEQ multiplex PCR, lists solely in-frame clones and lacks some. The data show fewer than 350,000 clones, with roughly 85% seen just once and approximately 4.4% held by the top ten. The sequenced sample was PBMCs or T cells enriched from blood (not recorded which). All receptors derive from a woman aged 40 to 55 with acute COVID-19. The CDR3 runs from the conserved cysteine through the conserved F or W. Fields, in order: J gene, clone size, D gene, V gene, CDR3 DNA, CDR3 protein. The D gene is left open where the match is weak. Size values are once, few and many counts, or a class for expanded clones, and some rows have none.

TRBJ1-1,once,TRBD1,TRBV5-1,TGCGCCAGCAGCTTGGCCCGGACAGGCGCGAACACTGAAGCTTTCTTT,CASSLARTGANTEAFF
TRBJ2-7,.,TRBD1,TRBV27,TGTGCCAGCAGGCCAGGGGGTAAAGGTTTAGACGAGCAGTACTTC,CASRPGGKGLDEQYF
TRBJ1-6,few,.,TRBV11-2,TGTGCCAGCAGCAGACAGATAATGAGCTCCTATAATTCACCCCTCCACTTT,CASSRQIMSSYNSPLHF
TRBJ2-3,.,.,TRBV6-2/TRBV6-3,TGTGCCAGCAGCCAGGGAGGACCAAGCACAGATACGCAGTATTTT,CASSQGGPSTDTQYF
TRBJ1-1,.,TRBD1,TRBV25-1,TGTGCCAGCAGTGGTCACAGGGGGCGTTACACTGAAGCTTTCTTT,CASSGHRGRYTEAFF
TRBJ1-5,.,.,TRBV19,TGTGCCAGTAGTGTACAGGGTCGGCCCCAGCATTTT,CASSVQGRPQHF
TRBJ2-5,.,TRBD2,TRBV25-1,TGTGCCAGCAGTGAGTCGGGAGGGGGGGGACGAGAGACCCAGTACTTC,CASSESGGGGRETQYF
TRBJ1-1,.,.,TRBV4-3,TGCGCCAGCAGCCGCGTTAGGAACACTGAAGCTTTCTTT,CASSRVRNTEAFF
TRBJ1-2,.,TRBD1,TRBV28,TGTGCCAGCAGACCCTCAGACAGGGGTGGCTACACCTTC,CASRPSDRGGYTF
TRBJ1-2,few,TRBD1,TRBV2,TGTGCCAGCAGGATCCAGGGGGCAGGGGATGGCTACACCTTC,CASRIQGAGDGYTF
TRBJ2-7,.,.,TRBV6-5,TGTGCCAGCAGTCTCTCAGGGTTGTCTGGCGAGCAGTACTTC,CASSLSGLSGEQYF
TRBJ1-1,.,.,TRBV19,TGTGCCAGTGCTAGAGGAAGAGGGAGCACTGAAGCTTTCTTT,CASARGRGSTEAFF
TRBJ1-1,.,.,TRBV5-1,TGCGCCAGCAGCTTGGGGACAGCCCTTACTGAAGCTTTCTTT,CASSLGTALTEAFF
TRBJ2-7,.,.,TRBV5-4,TGTGCCAGCAGCTTGGATATAGGAGGTTACGAGCAGTACTTC,CASSLDIGGYEQYF
TRBJ1-5,.,.,TRBV12-3/TRBV12-4,TGTGCCACCGCTGAGGGAAGCAATCAGCCCCAGCATTTT,CATAEGSNQPQHF
TRBJ1-1,few,.,TRBV4-2,TGTGCCAGCAGCCAAGATATTCAGGGAGAAGCTTTCTTT,CASSQDIQGEAFF
TRBJ2-1,.,.,TRBV27,TGTGCCAGCAGTTTAACCGGAGGGTTCTTC,CASSLTGGFF
TRBJ1-6,.,TRBD1,TRBV9,TGTGCCAGCAGCGTAGATTCAGGGGGGAATTCACCCCTCCACTTT,CASSVDSGGNSPLHF
TRBJ2-7,.,.,TRBV6-5,TGTGCCAGCAGTTACAGGGGTCAGCACGAGCAGTACTTC,CASSYRGQHEQYF
TRBJ1-5,.,TRBD1,TRBV11-2,TGTGCCAGCAGCTTAGGGACAGGGGGTTGGAATCAGCCCCAGCATTTT,CASSLGTGGWNQPQHF
TRBJ2-1,.,TRBD1,TRBV5-4,TGTGCCAGCAGCTCACCGGGACAGGGCAATGAGCAGTTCTTC,CASSSPGQGNEQFF
TRBJ1-5,few,TRBD1,TRBV18,TGTGCCAGCTCATTAGGACAGGGGGACAATCAGCCCCAGCATTTT,CASSLGQGDNQPQHF
TRBJ1-6,.,TRBD1,TRBV5-1,TGCGCCAGCAGTCCCGGAAACAGGGGGCTACGTTCACCCCTCCACTTT,CASSPGNRGLRSPLHF
TRBJ1-2,.,TRBD1,TRBV7-2,TGTGCCAGCAGCTATGACAGGGGAAGGCTCTATGGCTACACCTTC,CASSYDRGRLYGYTF
TRBJ2-7,.,.,TRBV5-1,TGCGCCAGCAGAGGGGATACCTACGAGCAGTACTTC,CASRGDTYEQYF
TRBJ2-7,.,TRBD2,TRBV18,TGTGCCAGCTCACCGGGACTAGCGAGCACCTACGAGCAGTACTTC,CASSPGLASTYEQYF
TRBJ1-5,.,TRBD1,TRBV19,TGTGCCAGTAGTTTAGGACAGGAAAGTAATCAGCCCCAGCATTTT,CASSLGQESNQPQHF
TRBJ1-3,.,.,TRBV18,TGTGCCACCACAGGGACCACTGGAAACACCATATATTTT,CATTGTTGNTIYF
TRBJ1-1,once,.,TRBV3-1/TRBV3-2,TGTGCCAGCAGCTTCCAACAGGGAAACACTGAAGCTTTCTTT,CASSFQQGNTEAFF
TRBJ1-5,.,.,TRBV2,TGTGCCAGCAGTTCGAGTTCAAATAGCAATCAGCCCCAGCATTTT,CASSSSSNSNQPQHF
TRBJ2-2,.,.,TRBV27,TGTGCCAGCACCCGGTCGGGGAACACCGGGGAGCTGTTTTTT,CASTRSGNTGELFF
TRBJ2-2,.,.,TRBV29-1,TGCAGCGTTGTTACTGCCGGTTGGGGGGAGCTGTTTTTT,CSVVTAGWGELFF
TRBJ2-7,.,.,TRBV28,TGTGCCAGCAGTCTAACGGACTTCTACGAGCAGTACTTC,CASSLTDFYEQYF
TRBJ2-5,.,TRBD2,TRBV29-1,TGCAGCGTTGTAGGGCTAGCGGGGCTCCAAGAGACCCAGTACTTC,CSVVGLAGLQETQYF
TRBJ1-2,.,TRBD1,TRBV7-9,TGTGCCAGCAGCTTTACCGGGACAGGGGGCTATGGCTACACCTTC,CASSFTGTGGYGYTF
TRBJ1-6,.,.,TRBV6-1,TGTGCCAGCAGTGAACCCAGGGCCAGCTCCTATAATTCACCCCTCCACTTT,CASSEPRASSYNSPLHF
TRBJ1-2,.,.,TRBV19,TGTGCCAGTAGTATAGCAGGGAACTATGGCTACACCTTC,CASSIAGNYGYTF
TRBJ1-6,.,.,TRBV6-4,TGTGCCAGCAGTCAAACTTATAATTCACCCCTCCACTTT,CASSQTYNSPLHF
TRBJ1-1,once,.,TRBV6-5,TGTGCCAGCAGTCGCTGGGGAGGCTCGAACACTGAAGCTTTCTTT,CASSRWGGSNTEAFF
TRBJ1-2,.,.,TRBV6-6,TGTGCCAGCAGATATCAAAGGGGGTCCTATGGCTACACCTTC,CASRYQRGSYGYTF
TRBJ2-7,.,TRBD2,TRBV9,TGTGCCAGCAGCGTACACGGACTAGCGGGAACCGAGCAGTACTTC,CASSVHGLAGTEQYF
TRBJ2-3,once,TRBD2,TRBV5-4,TGTGCCAGCAGCTTGAGGTCGGGACTAGCGAGGAGCACAGATACGCAGTATTTT,CASSLRSGLARSTDTQYF
TRBJ2-3,.,.,TRBV5-1,TGCGCCAGCAACCCCTTTGGGGCGGTCACAGATACGCAGTATTTT,CASNPFGAVTDTQYF
TRBJ1-4,.,.,TRBV27,TGTGCCAGCAGTTCCAACAGGGAGTCTAATGAAAAACTGTTTTTT,CASSSNRESNEKLFF
TRBJ2-3,.,.,TRBV4-1,TGCGCCAGCAGCCCCTCGGGGGGCCACCCAGATACGCAGTATTTT,CASSPSGGHPDTQYF
TRBJ2-3,.,TRBD2,TRBV12-5,TGTGCTAGTGGTTTGCTCCGGGGGGGCCTGGCAGATACGCAGTATTTT,CASGLLRGGLADTQYF
TRBJ2-7,.,.,TRBV7-2,TGTGCCAGCTCCAAAGGTCAGGGGTCCCAGTCCTACGAGCAGTACTTC,CASSKGQGSQSYEQYF
TRBJ2-3,.,TRBD2,TRBV6-6,TGTGCCAGCAGTTACGGGGGTAGCGGGTTCACAGATACGCAGTATTTT,CASSYGGSGFTDTQYF
TRBJ1-1,once,.,TRBV5-1,TGCGCCAGCAGCTTGGGGAGCTCGGGGATGAACACTGAAGCTTTCTTT,CASSLGSSGMNTEAFF
TRBJ2-5,once,TRBD2,TRBV28,TGTGCCAGCAGTGTCGGTTGGGGGGGTACCCAGTACTTC,CASSVGWGGTQYF
TRBJ1-5,few,.,TRBV6-5,TGTGCCAGCAGTTACTCGGGGCAGGATCAGCCCCAGCATTTT,CASSYSGQDQPQHF
TRBJ2-1,.,TRBD1,TRBV9,TGTGCCAGCAGCGTAGCCGGGACAGACTACAATGAGCAGTTCTTC,CASSVAGTDYNEQFF
TRBJ1-5,.,.,TRBV28,TGTGCCAGCAGCCCAGGCGCAATTGGTAATCAGCCCCAGCATTTT,CASSPGAIGNQPQHF
TRBJ2-3,.,.,TRBV5-6,TGTGCCAGCAGCTTGGGAGACAGACGATCCACAGATACGCAGTATTTT,CASSLGDRRSTDTQYF
TRBJ2-1,.,TRBD2,TRBV7-9,TGTGCCAGCAGAACCGGGACTAGCGGCAACAATGAGCAGTTCTTC,CASRTGTSGNNEQFF
TRBJ2-1,.,.,TRBV9,TGTGCCAGCAGCGCCCGCGGGGACTCCTACAATGAGCAGTTCTTC,CASSARGDSYNEQFF
TRBJ1-6,.,.,TRBV19,TGTGCCAGTAGTCTCCGGGACACCAGCTCACCCCTCCACTTT,CASSLRDTSSPLHF
TRBJ2-7,many,.,TRBV4-1,TGCGCCAGCAGCCAAGCGCTGTCGGCCTACGAGCAGTACTTC,CASSQALSAYEQYF
TRBJ2-7,few,.,TRBV7-3,TGTGCCAGCAGCTCGGGCGACAGGGAATGGGTCGCCTTAGCGGGACACTCCTACGAGCAGTACTTC,CASSSGDREWVALAGHSYEQYF
TRBJ1-2,.,.,TRBV11-3,TGTGCCAGCAGCTTAGTCGCAGGGTTTACCTTCAACTATGGCTACACCTTC,CASSLVAGFTFNYGYTF